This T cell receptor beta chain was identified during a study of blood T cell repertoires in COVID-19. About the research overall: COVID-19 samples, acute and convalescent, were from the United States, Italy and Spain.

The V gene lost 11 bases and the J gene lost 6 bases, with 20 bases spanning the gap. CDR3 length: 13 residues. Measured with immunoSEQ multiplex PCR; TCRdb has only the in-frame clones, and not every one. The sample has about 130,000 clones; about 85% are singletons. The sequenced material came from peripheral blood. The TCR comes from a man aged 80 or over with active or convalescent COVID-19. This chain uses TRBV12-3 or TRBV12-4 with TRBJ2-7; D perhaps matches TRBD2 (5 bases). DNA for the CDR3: TGTGCCTCCCAAAGCGCGCTAGCAAGCGAGCAGTACTTC. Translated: CASQSALASEQYF.